This T cell receptor (beta chain) comes out of a study of blood T cells in healthy people across ages. As regards this clonotype: What it recognizes is unknown.

Study-wide points: It was not possible, with unsorted PBMCs, to conclusively compare naive and antigen-experienced cells. Donors of long life had a larger count of naive CD4+ cells and greater diversity than aged donors.

V was clipped by 7 bases and J by 4 bases, with 10 bases between them. The CDR3 sequence is 12 residues long. Primed by a sample-barcoded 5' primer and a J-beta primer mix, a second PCR proceeded for 7 to 11 cycles. In TCRdb, the 5' RACE reads were re-called with MiXCR into one record per CDR3 protein. The sample contains 750,000 to 950,000 distinct CDR3 sequences, 29% of which appear only once. Separately, the same data were catalogued under a study of T cells of mothers and their children. That report notes: Mothers gave over 8.5 million TCR beta CDR3 reads each, and children several million each.

This chain connects TRBV12-3 or TRBV12-4 to TRBJ1-1; D gene unclear. This receptor was identified in a woman in her thirties or forties in good health. The sample comprised blood. The CDR3 loop reads CASTGESTEAFF. CDR3 coding DNA: TGTGCCAGCACCGGTGAATCCACTGAAGCTTTCTTT.